The present entry profiles one T cell receptor (beta chain) with its context. Its target is not known. The data are from a study of Ad26.COV2.S vaccination and SARS-CoV-2 variants. Notes on the study in general: Placebo recipients had lower spike-specific TCR breadth than vaccine recipients.

The germline V gene has CDR1 GTSNPN and CDR2 SVGIG (reference sequence). V was clipped by 2 bases and J by 6 bases, with 10 bases between them. This CDR3 comprises 12 residues. Indicated treatment: around 19 received Ad26.COV2.S at low or high dose, single or two shots; about 5 received placebo; per-sample allocation not given. The samples date from day 63 after the first vaccine or placebo injection. This adult donor, from Boston, was 18-55 years old. Clones were read by immunoSEQ multiplex PCR, and TCRdb kept only the in-frame ones, dropping some. Of some 400,000 clones listed, approximately 90% are singletons.

The clonotype was recovered from a person aged 18 to 65 who received the Ad26.COV2.S COVID-19 vaccine or a placebo. This sequence joins TRBV30 and TRBJ1-1; D is unresolved. The specimen was peripheral blood, collected in a trial of Ad26.COV2.S vaccine versus placebo. CDR3 nucleotides: TGTGCCTGGAGTTCCTCTATAGCTGAAGCTTTCTTT. Its protein is CAWSSSIAEAFF. Full variable domain (rest looked up from reference TRBV30 and TRBJ1-1): SQTIHQWPATLVQPVGSPLSLECTVEGTSNPNLYWYRQAAGRGLQLLFYSVGIGQISSEVPQNLSASRPQDRQFILSSKKLLLSDSGFYLCAWSSSIAEAFFGQGTRLTVV.